The source of this TCR beta chain is a study of blood T cell repertoires in COVID-19. The germline V gene has CDR1 LNHNV and CDR2 YYDKDF (reference sequence). V lost 4 bases and J 5 bases, leaving 11 bases between the germline ends. The CDR3 is 13 residues long. Per the original data handling: Reference gene primer amplification gave nucleated cell count estimates. Assay used: immunoSEQ multiplex PCR; TCRdb lists only in-frame clones, some missing. Clone size and the V and J calls come from that table; the DNA yielded D and trimming. This sample yields over 150,000 clones, of which 80% to 90% are seen a single time; approximately 0.99% belongs to the top ten.

The chain combines TRBV15 with TRBJ1-1; D is perhaps TRBD1 (5 bases). The TCR originated in a man aged 40-55 years with acute or convalescent COVID-19. Sequenced: peripheral blood. This CDR3 reads CATSNGGTTEAFF. The CDR3 nucleotides are TGTGCCACCAGCAACGGGGGGACTACTGAAGCTTTCTTT.